A selection of T cell receptor beta chains follows, all from one sample in a study of vaccination and CD4 T cells after COVID-19. TCRdb passed the PCR reads through MiXCR, listing each CDR3 protein once. This table has under 25,000 distinct CDR3 sequences, around a quarter appearing once. Their antigens are not known. The sequenced material came from cultured CD4+ T cells from blood. The receptors shown here come from a human donor with COVID-19. The CDR3 runs from the conserved cysteine through the conserved F or W. A D gene is named only where the DNA matches it firmly. The size field is filled for only some rows; it gives once, few, many or a size class.

15	TRBV12-3/TRBV12-4	TRBJ1-2	TRBD1	.	CASSSRQGLNYGYTF	TGTGCCAGCAGTTCCAGACAGGGACTTAACTATGGCTACACCTTC
14	TRBV6-5	TRBJ2-7	.	few	CASSFAGSLTPFWF	TGTGCCAGCAGTTTCGCAGGGTCCCTGACTCCCTTCTGGTTC
16	TRBV6-2/TRBV6-3	TRBJ2-5	TRBD1	.	CASSSSGQGLEETQYF	TGTGCCAGCAGTTCCTCCGGACAGGGACTGGAAGAGACCCAGTACTTC
16	TRBV15	TRBJ2-3	TRBD2	few	CATSRTLGGGPDTQYF	TGTGCCACCAGCAGAACACTGGGCGGGGGTCCAGATACGCAGTATTTT
13	TRBV9	TRBJ2-7	.	once	CASSVTPSYEQYF	TGTGCCAGCAGCGTGACACCTTCCTACGAGCAGTACTTC
16	TRBV12-3/TRBV12-4	TRBJ1-5	.	few	CASSSRVLSSNQPQHF	TGTGCCAGCAGCTCCCGGGTCCTTTCTAGCAATCAGCCCCAGCATTTT
12	TRBV6-1	TRBJ1-2	.	.	CASSETVYGYTF	TGTGCCAGCAGTGAGACAGTCTATGGCTACACCTTC
18	TRBV28	TRBJ1-1	TRBD1	medium-sized	CASSLMATSTGYSPEAFF	TGTGCCAGCAGTTTAATGGCCACCTCGACAGGGTACTCCCCCGAAGCTTTCTTT
14	TRBV19	TRBJ2-7	TRBD1	.	CASSTKQGAREQYF	TGTGCCAGTAGTACTAAACAGGGGGCTAGGGAGCAGTACTTC
15	TRBV25-1	TRBJ2-1	.	.	CASSEVRSSYNEQFF	TGTGCCAGCAGTGAAGTCAGGAGCTCCTACAATGAGCAGTTCTTC
12	TRBV5-1	TRBJ2-5	.	.	CASSLEGETQYF	TGCGCCAGCAGCTTGGAAGGAGAGACCCAGTACTTC
16	TRBV18	TRBJ2-1	TRBD2	.	CASSLLGTSDYNEQFF	TGTGCCAGCTCACTTTTAGGGACTAGCGATTACAATGAGCAGTTCTTC
16	TRBV15	TRBJ1-1	.	.	CATSRGGPRTSTEAFF	TGTGCCACCAGCAGAGGCGGGCCCCGAACGTCCACTGAAGCTTTCTTT
13	TRBV5-4	TRBJ1-2	.	medium-sized	CASSFSRDYGYTF	TGTGCCAGCAGCTTTAGCAGGGACTATGGCTACACCTTC
15	TRBV9	TRBJ2-1	TRBD1	.	CASSVGAGGTNEQFF	TGTGCCAGCAGCGTAGGGGCAGGGGGTACCAATGAGCAGTTCTTC
14	TRBV19	TRBJ2-3	TRBD1	.	CASQGVRGTDTQYF	TGTGCCAGTCAGGGGGTTAGGGGCACAGATACGCAGTATTTT
19	TRBV24-1	TRBJ2-2	TRBD1	few	CATSDSVGTGGRDTGELFF	TGTGCCACCAGTGATTCTGTAGGGACAGGGGGAAGGGACACCGGGGAGCTGTTTTTT
14	TRBV6-1	TRBJ2-5	.	few	CASRTSWVQETQYF	TGTGCCAGCAGGACTTCGTGGGTCCAAGAGACCCAGTACTTC
14	TRBV12-3/TRBV12-4	TRBJ1-1	TRBD1	few	CASNLDRGETEAFF	TGTGCCAGCAACCTGGACAGGGGAGAGACTGAAGCTTTCTTT
13	TRBV6-1	TRBJ1-3	TRBD1	few	CATLGGFGNTIYF	TGTGCCACCCTAGGGGGCTTCGGAAACACCATATATTTT
13	TRBV5-3	TRBJ1-1	.	.	CASSSNAGFRAFF	TGTGCCAGCAGTTCCAATGCGGGTTTCCGCGCTTTCTTT
15	TRBV6-2/TRBV6-3	TRBJ1-5	.	medium-sized	CASSPTGTLNQPQHF	TGTGCCAGCAGCCCGACCGGGACACTGAATCAGCCCCAGCATTTT
12	TRBV28	TRBJ2-7	.	few	CASSLWSYEQYF	TGTGCCAGCAGTTTATGGAGCTACGAGCAGTACTTC
14	TRBV7-9	TRBJ2-6	.	few	CASSLRGGANVLTF	TGTGCCAGCAGCTTAAGGGGTGGGGCCAACGTCCTGACTTTC
13	TRBV5-1	TRBJ2-7	.	few	CASSYQQGYEQYF	TGCGCCAGCAGTTACCAACAGGGCTACGAGCAGTACTTC
16	TRBV19	TRBJ1-2	TRBD1	.	CASSPRTGASNYGYTF	TGTGCCAGTAGTCCCCGGACAGGGGCGTCTAACTATGGCTACACCTTC
15	TRBV15	TRBJ1-6	TRBD1	few	CATSLTPGQGSPLHF	TGTGCCACCAGCCTAACGCCCGGACAGGGTTCACCCCTCCACTTT
15	TRBV3-1	TRBJ1-1	.	.	CASSHRTPMNTEAFF	TGTGCCAGCAGCCACAGGACACCAATGAACACTGAAGCTTTCTTT
14	TRBV6-1	TRBJ1-6	.	.	CASSQGRLNSPLHF	TGTGCCAGCAGTCAGGGGAGGCTCAATTCACCCCTCCACTTT
23	TRBV19	TRBJ2-6	.	few	CASRLRTGGSGTSGSSGANVLTF	TGTGCCAGTAGGCTCCGGACAGGGGGCTCCGGGACTAGCGGGTCCTCTGGGGCCAACGTCCTGACTTTC
15	TRBV6-2/TRBV6-3	TRBJ1-1	.	few	CASSPRGGRNTEAFF	TGTGCCAGCTCCCCACGGGGAGGGAGGAACACTGAAGCTTTCTTT
15	TRBV10-3	TRBJ2-3	TRBD1	few	CAITPRTGFADTQYF	TGTGCCATCACCCCGAGGACAGGGTTTGCGGATACGCAGTATTTT
17	TRBV11-3	TRBJ1-3	.	.	CASSLDHRGWTGNTIYF	TGTGCCAGCAGCTTAGATCATCGGGGCTGGACTGGAAACACCATATATTTT
15	TRBV14	TRBJ2-7	TRBD2	.	CASSQEGLASYEQYF	TGTGCCAGCAGCCAAGAAGGACTAGCATCCTACGAGCAGTACTTC
17	TRBV6-1	TRBJ1-5	TRBD1	few	CASMGTGGIPGNQPQHF	TGTGCCAGCATGGGGACAGGGGGAATCCCGGGGAATCAGCCCCAGCATTTT
13	TRBV5-1	TRBJ2-5	.	.	CASSFRQRETQYF	TGCGCCAGCAGCTTCCGACAAAGAGAGACCCAGTACTTC
13	TRBV9	TRBJ2-5	.	.	CASSSGNQETQYF	TGTGCCAGCAGCTCGGGGAACCAAGAGACCCAGTACTTC
12	TRBV2	TRBJ1-1	.	few	CASSGQYTEAFF	TGTGCCAGCAGTGGGCAGTACACTGAAGCTTTCTTT
14	TRBV20-1	TRBJ1-5	.	.	CSARVPSSDQPQHF	TGCAGTGCTAGAGTTCCGTCATCTGATCAGCCCCAGCATTTT
13	TRBV6-5	TRBJ1-1	.	few	CASSSAVNTEAFF	TGTGCCAGCAGTTCGGCAGTGAACACTGAAGCTTTCTTT
13	TRBV27	TRBJ1-2	TRBD1	medium-sized	CASSWDRDGGYTF	TGTGCCAGCAGTTGGGACAGGGACGGTGGCTACACCTTC
14	TRBV7-9	TRBJ2-6	.	few	CASSFPAGANVLTF	TGTGCCAGCAGCTTCCCCGCTGGGGCCAACGTCCTGACTTTC
18	TRBV6-1	TRBJ2-5	TRBD2	once	CASSERTILAGLQETQYF	TGTGCCAGCAGTGAAAGGACAATTCTAGCGGGGCTACAAGAGACCCAGTACTTC
15	TRBV4-3	TRBJ1-2	TRBD1	.	CASSQDKGAPYGYTF	TGCGCCAGCAGCCAAGACAAGGGGGCCCCCTATGGCTACACCTTC
14	TRBV2	TRBJ1-5	.	medium-sized	CASSPQNGDQPQHF	TGTGCCAGCTCTCCCCAGAACGGGGATCAGCCCCAGCATTTT
16	TRBV7-8	TRBJ1-2	.	few	CASSLQKPEGLDGYTF	TGTGCCAGCAGCTTACAGAAGCCAGAGGGTTTGGATGGCTACACCTTC
13	TRBV20-1	TRBJ2-3	.	.	CSAITVRADTQYF	TGCAGTGCTATTACTGTACGGGCAGATACGCAGTATTTT
15	TRBV7-9	TRBJ2-3	.	.	CASSLEGAYTDTQYF	TGTGCCAGCAGCTTAGAGGGTGCCTACACAGATACGCAGTATTTT
15	TRBV9	TRBJ1-2	.	.	CASTNERGGANGYTF	TGTGCCAGCACCAACGAGAGGGGGGGGGCAAATGGCTACACCTTC
13	TRBV9	TRBJ1-6	.	.	CASTQGINSPLHF	TGTGCCAGCACCCAGGGGATTAATTCACCCCTCCACTTT
18	TRBV5-4	TRBJ1-5	TRBD1	.	CASSSTGTGAISNQPQHF	TGTGCCAGCAGCTCAACCGGGACAGGGGCGATTAGCAATCAGCCCCAGCATTTT
13	TRBV30	TRBJ2-1	.	.	CAWKGSSYNEQFF	TGTGCCTGGAAGGGGAGCTCCTACAATGAGCAGTTCTTC
9	TRBV6-1	TRBJ2-2	.	few	CANTGELFF	TGTGCAAACACCGGGGAGCTGTTTTTT
13	TRBV20-1	TRBJ2-1	TRBD1	few	CSARGTGNNEQFF	TGCAGTGCTAGAGGGACAGGGAACAATGAGCAGTTCTTC
15	TRBV15	TRBJ2-7	.	few	CATSRDSRADEEQYF	TGTGCCACCAGCAGAGATTCCAGGGCCGACGAGGAGCAGTACTTC